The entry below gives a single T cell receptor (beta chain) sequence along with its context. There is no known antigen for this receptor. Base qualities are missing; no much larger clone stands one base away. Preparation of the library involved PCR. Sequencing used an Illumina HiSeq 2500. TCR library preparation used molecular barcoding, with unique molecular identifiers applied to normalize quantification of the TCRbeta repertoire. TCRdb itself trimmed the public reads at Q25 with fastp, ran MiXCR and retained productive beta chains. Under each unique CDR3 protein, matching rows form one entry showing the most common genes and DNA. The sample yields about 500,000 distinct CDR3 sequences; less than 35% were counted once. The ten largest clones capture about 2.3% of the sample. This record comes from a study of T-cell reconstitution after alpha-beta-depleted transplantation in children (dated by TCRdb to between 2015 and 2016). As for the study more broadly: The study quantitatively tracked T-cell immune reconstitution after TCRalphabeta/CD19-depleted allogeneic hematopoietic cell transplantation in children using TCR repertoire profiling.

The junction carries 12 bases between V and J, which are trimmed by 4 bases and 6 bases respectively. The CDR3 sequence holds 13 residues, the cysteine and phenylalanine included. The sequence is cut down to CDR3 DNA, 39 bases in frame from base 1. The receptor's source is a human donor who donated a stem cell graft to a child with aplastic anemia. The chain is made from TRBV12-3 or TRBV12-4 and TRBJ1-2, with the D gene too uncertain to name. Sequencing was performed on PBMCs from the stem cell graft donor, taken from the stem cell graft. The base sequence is TGTGCCAGCAGTTCCCTGGGCAGTAATGGCTACACCTTC. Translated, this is CASSSLGSNGYTF.